This entry features one T cell receptor beta chain sequence. The germline V gene has CDR1 ENHRY and CDR2 SYGVKD. The CDR3 has 16 amino acids. The trim removed 10 bases at V and 5 bases at J, leaving 17 bases unmatched. Here immunoSEQ multiplex PCR was the method, and the copy in TCRdb shows in-frame clones only, minus some. Seen here are around 1,000,000 clones, approximately 75% observed once, and the top ten hold roughly 0.9%. This entry belongs to a study of shared clonotypes between healthy human individuals. Looking at the study overall: Ranging from 18 to 49 in age, donors were two women and three men.

Material: memory CD4+ T cells from PBMCs. Noted subset: CD45RA-negative fraction. This rearrangement joins TRBV10-3 to TRBJ2-1; 7 bases line up with TRBD1. This TCR was sampled from a man aged 18 to 29 in good health. Some clones in this sample may be carry-over from other donors' samples. CDR3 in amino acids: CASQTFRDRRNNEQFF. In DNA, the CDR3 is TGTGCCAGCCAGACTTTCCGGGACAGACGGAACAATGAGCAGTTCTTC.